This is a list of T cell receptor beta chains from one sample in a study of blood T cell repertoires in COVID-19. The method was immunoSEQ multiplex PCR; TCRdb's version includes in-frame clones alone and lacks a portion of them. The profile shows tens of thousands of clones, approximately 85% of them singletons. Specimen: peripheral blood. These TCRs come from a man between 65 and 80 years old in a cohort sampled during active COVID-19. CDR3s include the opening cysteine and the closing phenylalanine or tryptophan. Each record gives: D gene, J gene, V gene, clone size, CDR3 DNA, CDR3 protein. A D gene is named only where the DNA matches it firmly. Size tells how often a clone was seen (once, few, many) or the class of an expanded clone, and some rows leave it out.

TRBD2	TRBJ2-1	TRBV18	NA	TGTGCCAGCTCAACCGGGACTAGCGGGAGGATAACGCGTGAGCAGTTCTTC	CASSTGTSGRITREQFF
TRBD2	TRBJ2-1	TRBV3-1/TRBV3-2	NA	TGTGCCAGCAGCCAAGACAGCACACTAGCGGGAGTTCCCTACAATGAGCAGTTCTTC	CASSQDSTLAGVPYNEQFF
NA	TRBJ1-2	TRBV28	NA	TGTGCCAGCAGTTTAGTCGGGGTAGGCAACTATGGCTACACCTTC	CASSLVGVGNYGYTF
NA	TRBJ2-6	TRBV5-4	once	TGTGCCAGCCGGGTCGGAGGGACGCCCACTTTCTCTGGGGCCAACGTCCTGACTTTC	CASRVGGTPTFSGANVLTF
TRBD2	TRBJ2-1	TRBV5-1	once	TGCGCCAGCAGCTCCGGACTAGCCTCCTCCTACAATGAGCAGTTCTTC	CASSSGLASSYNEQFF
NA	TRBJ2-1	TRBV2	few	TGTGCCAGCAGCGCTAGCCATGAGCAGTTCTTC	CASSASHEQFF
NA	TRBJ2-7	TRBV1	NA	TGCACCAGCAGCCAAGTCTATCTAGCGGGCAGGAGCTCCTACGAGCAGTACTTC	CTSSQVYLAGRSSYEQYF
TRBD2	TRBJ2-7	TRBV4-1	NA	TGCGCCAGCAGCCAAGATAGACTAGCGGGACCTCAGTACTTC	CASSQDRLAGPQYF
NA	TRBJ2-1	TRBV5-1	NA	TGCGCCAGCAGGGGACTCCAGTACAATGAGCAGTTCTTC	CASRGLQYNEQFF
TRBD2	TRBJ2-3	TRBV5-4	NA	TGTGCCAGCAGCTTGACCTATCTAGCGGGAGTGGGGGGCGGCACAGATACGCAGTATTTT	CASSLTYLAGVGGGTDTQYF
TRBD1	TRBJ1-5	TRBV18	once	TGTGCCAGCTCACCACCGTGGACAGGGTCCCACTTGAATCAGCCCCAGCATTTT	CASSPPWTGSHLNQPQHF
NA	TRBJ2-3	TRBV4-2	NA	TGTGCCAGCAGCCAAGAAGTGGGAGGAGGGAGCACAGATACGCAGTATTTT	CASSQEVGGGSTDTQYF
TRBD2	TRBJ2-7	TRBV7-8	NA	TGTGCCAGCAGCTTAGGGCGGGGGGGGACTACCTCCTACGAGCAGTACTTC	CASSLGRGGTTSYEQYF
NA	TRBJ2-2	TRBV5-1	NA	TGCGCCAGCAGCTTGGCCAGGTTTAGCCAGGGATCGAACACCGGGGAGCTGTTTTTT	CASSLARFSQGSNTGELFF
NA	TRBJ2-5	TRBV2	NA	TGTGCCAGCAGGAGGTACAGGACAAGCCAAGAGACCCAGTACTTC	CASRRYRTSQETQYF
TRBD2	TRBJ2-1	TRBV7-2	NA	TGTGCCAGCAGCTTAAGACTAGCGGGAGATCGGGAGCAGTTCTTC	CASSLRLAGDREQFF
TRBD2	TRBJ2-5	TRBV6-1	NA	TGTGCCAGCAGTGAAGTAGCGGGAGGCCAAGAGACCCAGTACTTC	CASSEVAGGQETQYF
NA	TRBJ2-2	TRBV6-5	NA	TGTGCCAGCACCCGAGACTCCCTGAACACCGGGGAGCTGTTTTTT	CASTRDSLNTGELFF
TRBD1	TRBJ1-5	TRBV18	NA	TGTGCCAGCTCACCAAACTCGGGACAGGGGGCCGGGGGCAATCAGCCCCAGCATTTT	CASSPNSGQGAGGNQPQHF
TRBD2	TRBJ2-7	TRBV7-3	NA	TGTGCCAGCAGCTCCGGGACTAGCGGGAGTCAGCAGTACTTC	CASSSGTSGSQQYF
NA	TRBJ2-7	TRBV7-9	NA	TGTGCCAGCAGCTTAACAAGCTACGAGCAGTACTTC	CASSLTSYEQYF
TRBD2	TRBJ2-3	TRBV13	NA	TGTGCCAGCAGCCCTCGACTAGCGGGAAGGGCAGATACGCAGTATTTT	CASSPRLAGRADTQYF
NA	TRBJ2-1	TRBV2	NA	TGTGCCAGCAGCCGGGGAGCGCTGGGGAATGAGCAGTTCTTC	CASSRGALGNEQFF
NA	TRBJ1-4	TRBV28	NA	TGTGCCAGCAGACCCCAGGGTTTTAATGAAAAACTGTTTTTT	CASRPQGFNEKLFF
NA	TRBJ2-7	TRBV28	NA	TGTGCCAGCAGTTTATCCCCCGGGGCCTACGAGCAGTACTTC	CASSLSPGAYEQYF
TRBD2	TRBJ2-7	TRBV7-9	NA	TGTGCCAGCAGGGGGACACTGGGCGGGAGGCCCTCCTACGAGCAGTACTTC	CASRGTLGGRPSYEQYF
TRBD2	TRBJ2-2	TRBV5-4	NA	TGTGCCAGCAGCGCCGCCCTAGCGGGAGGTACCGGGGAGCTGTTTTTT	CASSAALAGGTGELFF
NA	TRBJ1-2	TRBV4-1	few	TGCGCCAGCAGCCAAGATTCCACAGGGACCTTCTATGGCTACACCTTC	CASSQDSTGTFYGYTF
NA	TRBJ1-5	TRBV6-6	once	TGTGCCAGCAGCCGAACCGCGGCAGGGCCTGATAGCAATCAGCCCCAGCATTTT	CASSRTAAGPDSNQPQHF
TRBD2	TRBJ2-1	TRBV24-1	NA	TGTGCCACCAGTGATTTTAGCGGGAGGGCCGGGAATGAGCAGTTCTTC	CATSDFSGRAGNEQFF
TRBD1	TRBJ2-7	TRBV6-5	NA	TGTGCCAGCAGTTACTCCGGGACAGGGGGATCCTACGAGCAGTACTTC	CASSYSGTGGSYEQYF
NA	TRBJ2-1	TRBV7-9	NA	TGTGCCAGCAGCCTACCCCAGACTGCCGGGGGGCACAATGAGCAGTTCTTC	CASSLPQTAGGHNEQFF
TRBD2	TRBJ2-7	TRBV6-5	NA	TGTGCCAGCGAAGCGGGAGGATCCCCCCTCTACGAGCAGTACTTC	CASEAGGSPLYEQYF
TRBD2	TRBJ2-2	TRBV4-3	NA	TGCGCCAGCAGCCAAGATTTACTAGCGGGAGGCACCGGGGAGCTGTTTTTT	CASSQDLLAGGTGELFF
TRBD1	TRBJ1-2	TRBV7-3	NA	TGTGCCAGCAGCTTAACAGGGACAGATAACTATGGCTACACCTTC	CASSLTGTDNYGYTF
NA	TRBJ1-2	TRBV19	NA	TGTGCCAGTAGTATCAGCGACAGTCGCTACACCTTC	CASSISDSRYTF
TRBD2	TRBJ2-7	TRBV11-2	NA	TGTGCCAGCAGCCGAACGGGGGGAATCTCGGGAGAGCAGTACTTC	CASSRTGGISGEQYF
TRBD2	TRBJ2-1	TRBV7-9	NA	TGTGCCAGCAGAGGGACTAGCGGGCCGATTTGGCATGAGCAGTTCTTC	CASRGTSGPIWHEQFF